The 20 T cell receptor beta chains reported below all come from one sample, sequenced in a study of cytomegalovirus exposure and HLA in healthy donors. The PCR employed 60 Vbeta primers together with 13 Jbeta primers. Only in-frame clones appear in the TCRdb table, and some are missing; sequencing was by immunoSEQ multiplex PCR. In the table there are some 120,000 clones, roughly four fifths of which are singletons. Input material: PBMCs. The source is a woman aged 18-30 years in good health and CMV-seronegative.

The chain recombines TRBV5-4 with TRBJ1-1; D is undetermined. In germline, CDR1 is SGHNT, CDR2 YYREEE (reference sequence). The CDR3 spans 13 residues. V was trimmed by 0 bases and J by 4 bases, leaving 7 bases between them. The CDR3 spells CASSLDRGTEAFF. For the CDR3, the DNA is TGTGCCAGCAGCTTGGATCGGGGCACTGAAGCTTTCTTT.

The table lists this clone with a few counts. The chain joins TRBV19 to TRBJ1-1; TRBD1 matches 9 bases. CDR3 length equals 18 residues. With 3 bases clipped from V and 5 bases from J, the junction kept 16 bases outside the gene matches. Germline-derived CDR1 and CDR2 are LNHDA and SQIVND (reference sequence). The CDR3 loop reads CASSIGMAGQGRVTEAFF. DNA for the CDR3: TGTGCCAGTAGTATTGGAATGGCGGGACAGGGACGGGTTACTGAAGCTTTCTTT.

CDR3: CAWDGAGGLSEQYF. As DNA, the CDR3 is TGTGCCTGGGACGGGGCGGGGGGGCTAAGCGAGCAGTACTTC. This chain uses TRBV30 with TRBJ2-7; 9 bases line up with TRBD2. The CDR3 has 14 amino acids. V was pared by 5 bases and J by 6 bases, with 11 bases of the junction left unmatched. Germline loops: CDR1 GTSNPN, CDR2 SVGIG (reference sequence).

The CDR3 loop is CASSQPGGSGNTIYF. The CDR3 coding sequence is TGCGCCAGCAGTCAACCAGGGGGCTCTGGAAACACCATATATTTT. The J gene is TRBJ1-3, the V gene TRBV23-1; TRBD1 aligns across 7 bases. TRBV23-1 qualifies as an ORF whose function is uncertain. CDR3 length equals 15 residues. The trim removed 2 bases at V and 0 bases at J, leaving 1 base unmatched.

This clone appeared once. The genes are TRBV18 and TRBJ1-1; maybe TRBD1 (5 bases). The germline CDR1 and CDR2 sequences are KGHSH and LQKENI. The CDR3 has 14 residues. The V gene lost 3 bases and the J gene lost 3 bases, with 11 bases spanning the gap. The CDR3 loop is CASSPTGGYTEAFF. CDR3 nucleotide sequence: TGTGCCAGCTCACCTACTGGGGGGTACACTGAAGCTTTCTTT.

This sequence joins TRBV6-5 and TRBJ2-1; 7 bases are a match to TRBD2. From germline, CDR1 is MNHEY and CDR2 SVGAGI. The CDR3 is made up of 16 amino acids. V dropped 3 bases and J dropped 1; count of bases not matched to a gene: 6. CDR3 residues: CASSYQGLPSYNEQFF. The CDR3 bases are TGTGCCAGCAGTTATCAGGGACTACCTTCCTACAATGAGCAGTTCTTC.

This sequence joins TRBV6-6 and TRBJ2-6; TRBD2 is a possible D gene (6 bases). This CDR3 is built from 15 residues. V lost 4 bases and J 11 bases, leaving 18 bases between the germline ends. Per germline, CDR1 MNHNY and CDR2 SVGAGI (reference sequence). The CDR3 spells CASSSPGGGKDVLTF. In DNA, the CDR3 is TGTGCCAGCAGTTCCCCCGGGGGAGGAAAAGACGTCCTGACTTTC.

The chain employs TRBV7-3 and TRBJ1-5, with unresolved D. This CDR3 comprises 14 residues. Trimming stripped 5 bases from V and 7 bases from J, with 15 bases between. The germline V gene encodes CDR1 SGHTA and CDR2 FQGTGA. CDR3 nucleotide sequence: TGTGCCAGCAGCCCTGACGGGAGGGCCCAGCCCCAGCATTTT. Amino acid sequence: CASSPDGRAQPQHF.

The gene calls are TRBV5-4 and TRBJ2-3, with a tentative D call TRBD1 (6 bases). CDR1 and CDR2 (germline): SGHNT, YYREEE (reference sequence). This CDR3 contains 13 residues. Trimming cost V 1 base and J 4 bases, with 7 bases left between them. The CDR3 DNA is TGTGCCAGCAGCTTGAAGGGGGCAGATACGCAGTATTTT. It is translated as CASSLKGADTQYF. Drawing the rest from reference TRBV5-4 and TRBJ2-3, the complete variable domain is ETGVTQSPTHLIKTRGQQVTLRCSSQSGHNTVSWYQQALGQGPQFIFQYYREEENGRGNFPPRFSGLQFPNYSSELNVNALELDDSALYLCASSLKGADTQYFGPGTRLTVL.

This sequence joins TRBV5-1 and TRBJ1-1; 8 nucleotides align to TRBD1. This CDR3 comprises 14 residues. Germline lookup yields CDR1 SGHRS and CDR2 YFSETQ. Trimming at V came to 4 bases and at J to 4 bases, leaving 6 bases not matched to a gene. The CDR3 spells CASSPQGAATEAFF. The CDR3 nucleotides read TGCGCCAGCAGCCCCCAGGGGGCGGCCACTGAAGCTTTCTTT.

The gene calls are TRBV16 and TRBJ2-7; 11 positions agree with TRBD1. CDR3 length equals 15 residues. CDR1 is KGHSY and CDR2 is FQNENV in the germline V gene. Germline trimming cut 0 bases from V and 4 bases from J; bases unmatched to any gene: 2. The CDR3 here is CASSQSGTGGYEQYF. The CDR3 nucleotides are TGTGCCAGCAGCCAATCAGGGACAGGGGGTTACGAGCAGTACTTC.

This clone was seen more than once but under ten times. This rearrangement joins TRBV7-9 to TRBJ2-3; perhaps TRBD2 as D (7 bases). Deletions cut 1 base from V and 2 bases from J, with 10 bases between. There are 15 residues in the CDR3. Germline CDR1 SEHNR, CDR2 FQNEAQ (reference sequence). CDR3 amino acids: CASSLDAGATDTQYF. CDR3 in DNA: TGTGCCAGCAGCTTAGATGCGGGGGCCACAGATACGCAGTATTTT. The whole variable domain, filled in from reference TRBV7-9 and TRBJ2-3, reads DTGVSQNPRHKITKRGQNVTFRCDPISEHNRLYWYRQTLGQGPEFLTYFQNEAQLEKSRLLSDRFSAERPKGSFSTLEIQRTEQGDSAMYLCASSLDAGATDTQYFGPGTRLTVL.

V usage is TRBV25-1 and J usage is TRBJ2-5, with D possibly being TRBD1 (5 bases). Per the germline V gene, CDR1 is MGHDK and CDR2 is SYGVNS. The CDR3 runs to 12 residues. V was pared by 5 bases and J by 5 bases, with 9 bases between. CDR3 amino acids: CASSPQVETQYF. As DNA, the CDR3 is TGTGCCAGCAGTCCACAGGTGGAGACCCAGTACTTC.

The V and J genes are TRBV6-5 and TRBJ1-6; D possibly corresponds to TRBD1 (6 bases). The CDR3 totals 14 residues. The germline V and J ends were trimmed by 2 bases and 4 bases, with 6 bases remaining between them. The germline V gene encodes CDR1 MNHEY and CDR2 SVGAGI. CDR3 bases: TGTGCCAGCAGTTACACAGGGTATAATTCACCCCTCCACTTT. This translates into CASSYTGYNSPLHF.

The V and J genes are TRBV7-9 and TRBJ2-5; 7 nucleotides match TRBD1. Germline V gene data show CDR1 as SEHNR and CDR2 as FQNEAQ (reference sequence). Unmatched junction bases numbered 5, after V lost 2 bases and J lost 5 bases. CDR3 size: 14 residues. CDR3: CASSLRTGVETQYF. The CDR3 bases are TGTGCCAGCAGCTTAAGGACAGGCGTTGAGACCCAGTACTTC.

The chain combines TRBV5-1 with TRBJ1-1; maybe TRBD1 (5 bases). V was shortened by 0 bases and J by 4 bases, with 10 bases between the two germline ends. The CDR3 loop spans 14 amino acids. Germline V lookup: CDR1 SGHRS, CDR2 YFSETQ. The CDR3 protein is CASSLGGGFTEAFF. CDR3 sequence (DNA): TGCGCCAGCAGCTTGGGGGGCGGCTTCACTGAAGCTTTCTTT.

This rearrangement joins TRBV6-5 to TRBJ2-7; TRBD2 might be the D (5 bases). The CDR3 totals 14 residues. From germline, CDR1 is MNHEY and CDR2 SVGAGI. V was pared by 0 bases and J by 0 bases, with 6 bases between. Written as DNA, the CDR3 is TGTGCCAGCAGTTACTCAGGGAGCTCCTACGAGCAGTACTTC. Protein: CASSYSGSSYEQYF.

This clone turned up a few times. This sequence joins TRBV30 and TRBJ2-2; a weak D match, TRBD2 (7 bases). Germline loops: CDR1 GTSNPN, CDR2 SVGIG (reference sequence). Trimming pared 2 bases from V and 7 bases from J, leaving 20 bases between. The CDR3 covers 16 residues. In nucleotides, the CDR3 is TGTGCCTGGAGTCTCCAGGGGAGGGGTCGGGGCGGGGAGCTGTTTTTT. As protein: CAWSLQGRGRGGELFF.

The chain carries TRBV6-5 and TRBJ2-1; D unresolved. The CDR3 sequence is 13 residues long. Trimming stripped 4 bases from V and 12 bases from J, with 16 bases between. Per the germline V gene, CDR1 is MNHEY and CDR2 is SVGAGI. CDR3 amino acids: CASSFGHHVSQFF. Written as DNA, the CDR3 is TGTGCCAGCAGTTTCGGTCACCACGTATCGCAGTTCTTC.

The rearrangement joins TRBV30 to TRBJ1-2; TRBD1 aligns across 12 bases. Losses at the gene ends were 4 bases for V and 3 bases for J; bases not matched to a gene: 6. This CDR3 is 15 amino acids long. Germline CDR1 GTSNPN, CDR2 SVGIG (reference sequence). CDR3 in DNA: TGTGCCTGGACCGGGACAGGGGGCGATGACTATGGCTACACCTTC. Its translation is CAWTGTGGDDYGYTF. Supplemented by reference TRBV30 and TRBJ1-2, the full variable domain reads SQTIHQWPATLVQPVGSPLSLECTVEGTSNPNLYWYRQAAGRGLQLLFYSVGIGQISSEVPQNLSASRPQDRQFILSSKKLLLSDSGFYLCAWTGTGGDDYGYTFGSGTRLTVV.